This TCR beta chain is drawn from a study of blood T cell repertoires in COVID-19. On the study more broadly: COVID-19 samples collected from the United States, Italy and Spain covered acute and convalescent phases. Nucleic acid was either cDNA or gDNA, and it came from T cells, B-cell-depleted T cells, or PBMCs.

The germline V gene has CDR1 SEHNR and CDR2 FQNEAQ (reference sequence). Between the trimmed V and J ends, which lost 8 bases and 5 bases, there was a span of 12 bases. This CDR3 comprises 12 residues. Study members were between roughly 18 and 100 years old and lived in about two dozen US regions. The method was immunoSEQ multiplex PCR; TCRdb's version includes in-frame clones alone and lacks a portion of them. The table records nearly 200,000 clones, roughly 90% of them present only once. This chain connects TRBV7-9 to TRBJ2-5; perhaps TRBD2 as D (5 bases). This TCR was recovered from a woman aged 18 to 35 who had recovered from COVID-19. Sequenced input: PBMCs or T cells enriched from blood (not recorded which). The CDR3 loop is CASRKGVETQYF. The CDR3 nucleotides are TGTGCCAGCCGAAAGGGAGTTGAGACCCAGTACTTC.